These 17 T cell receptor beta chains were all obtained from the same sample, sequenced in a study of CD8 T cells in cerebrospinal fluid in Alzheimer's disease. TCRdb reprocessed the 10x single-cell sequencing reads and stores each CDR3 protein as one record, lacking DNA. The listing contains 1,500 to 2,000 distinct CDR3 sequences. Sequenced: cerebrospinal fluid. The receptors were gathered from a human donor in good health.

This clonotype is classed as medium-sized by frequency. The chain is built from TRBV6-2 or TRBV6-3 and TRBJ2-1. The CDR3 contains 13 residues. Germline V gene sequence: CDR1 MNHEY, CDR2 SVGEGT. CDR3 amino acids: CATAWASYNEQFF.

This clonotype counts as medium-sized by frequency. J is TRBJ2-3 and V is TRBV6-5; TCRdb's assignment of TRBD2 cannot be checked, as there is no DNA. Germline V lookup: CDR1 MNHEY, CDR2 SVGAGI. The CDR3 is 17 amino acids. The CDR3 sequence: CASRSAIGAGGTDTQYF.

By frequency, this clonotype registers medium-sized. The CDR3 region is CAITRGVTDTQYF. J is TRBJ2-3 and V is TRBV10-3; the D gene TCRdb calls, TRBD1, cannot be checked with no DNA. Germline CDR1 reads ENHRY; CDR2 reads SYGVKD. The length of the CDR3 is 13 residues.

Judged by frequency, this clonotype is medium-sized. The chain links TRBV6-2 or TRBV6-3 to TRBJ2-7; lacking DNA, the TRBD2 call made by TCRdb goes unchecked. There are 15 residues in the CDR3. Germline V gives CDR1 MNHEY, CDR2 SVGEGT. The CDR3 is CASRDAQAGDYEQYF.

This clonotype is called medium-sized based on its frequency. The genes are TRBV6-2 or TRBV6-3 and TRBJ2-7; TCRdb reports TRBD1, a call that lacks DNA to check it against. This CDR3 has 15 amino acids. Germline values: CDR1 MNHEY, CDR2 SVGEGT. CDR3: CASNSVGTGPREQYF.

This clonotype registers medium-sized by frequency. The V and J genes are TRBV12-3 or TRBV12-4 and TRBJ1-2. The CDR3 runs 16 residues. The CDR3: CASSQTRGLSGYGYTF.

The CDR3 sequence is CASSLREPPSGNTIYF. The rearrangement uses TRBV7-8 and TRBJ1-3; TCRdb designates TRBD1, a call that cannot be tested without DNA. The CDR3 consists of 16 residues. CDR1 SGHVS and CDR2 FQNEAQ come from the germline V gene. The complete variable domain, with remaining parts taken from reference TRBV7-8 and TRBJ1-3, reads GAGVSQSPRYKVAKRGQDVALRCDPISGHVSLFWYQQALGQGPEFLTYFQNEAQLDKSGLPSDRFFAERPEGSVSTLKIQRTQQEDSAVYLCASSLREPPSGNTIYFGEGSWLTVV.

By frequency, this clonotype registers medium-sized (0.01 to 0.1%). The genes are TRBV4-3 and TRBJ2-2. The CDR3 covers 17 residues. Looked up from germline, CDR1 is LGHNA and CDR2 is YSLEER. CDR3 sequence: CASSQNPGTANTGELFF.

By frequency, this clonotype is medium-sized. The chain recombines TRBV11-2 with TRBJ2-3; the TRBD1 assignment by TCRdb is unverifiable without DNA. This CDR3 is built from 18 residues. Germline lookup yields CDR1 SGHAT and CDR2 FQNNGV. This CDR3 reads CASSQAGQVPPSTDTQYF.

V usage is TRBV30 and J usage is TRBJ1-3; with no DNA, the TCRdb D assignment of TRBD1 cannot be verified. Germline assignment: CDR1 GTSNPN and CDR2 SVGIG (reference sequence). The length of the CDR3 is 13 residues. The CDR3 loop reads CAFRNRVTNTIYF.

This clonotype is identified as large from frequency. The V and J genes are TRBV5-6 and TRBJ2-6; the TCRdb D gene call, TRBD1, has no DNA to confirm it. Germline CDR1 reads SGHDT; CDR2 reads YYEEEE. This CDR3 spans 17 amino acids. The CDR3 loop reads CASSYTGTALGANVLTF. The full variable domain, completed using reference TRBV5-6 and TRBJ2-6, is DAGVTQSPTHLIKTRGQQVTLRCSPKSGHDTVSWYQQALGQGPQFIFQYYEEEERQRGNFPDRFSGHQFPNYSSELNVNALLLGDSALYLCASSYTGTALGANVLTFGAGSRLTVL.

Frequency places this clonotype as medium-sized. CDR3 residues: CAWNRQGGFRNQPQHF. The chain couples TRBV30 to TRBJ1-5; lacking DNA, the TRBD1 call made by TCRdb goes unchecked. Per the germline V gene, CDR1 is GTSNPN and CDR2 is SVGIG (reference sequence). CDR3 length: 16 residues.

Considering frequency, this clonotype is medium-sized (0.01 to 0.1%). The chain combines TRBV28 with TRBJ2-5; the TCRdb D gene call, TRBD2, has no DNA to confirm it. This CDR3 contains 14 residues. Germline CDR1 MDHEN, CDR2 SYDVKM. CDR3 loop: CASSFQAGRQTQYF.

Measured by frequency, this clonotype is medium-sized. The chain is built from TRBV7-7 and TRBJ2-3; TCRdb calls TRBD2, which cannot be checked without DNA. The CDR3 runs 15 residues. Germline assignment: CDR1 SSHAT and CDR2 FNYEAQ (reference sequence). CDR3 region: CASSLGLAGTDTQYF.

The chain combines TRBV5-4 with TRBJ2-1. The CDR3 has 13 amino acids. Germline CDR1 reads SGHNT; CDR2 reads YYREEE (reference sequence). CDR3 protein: CASSPSSVLEQFF. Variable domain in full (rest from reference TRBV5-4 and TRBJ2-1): ETGVTQSPTHLIKTRGQQVTLRCSSQSGHNTVSWYQQALGQGPQFIFQYYREEENGRGNFPPRFSGLQFPNYSSELNVNALELDDSALYLCASSPSSVLEQFFGPGTRLTVL.

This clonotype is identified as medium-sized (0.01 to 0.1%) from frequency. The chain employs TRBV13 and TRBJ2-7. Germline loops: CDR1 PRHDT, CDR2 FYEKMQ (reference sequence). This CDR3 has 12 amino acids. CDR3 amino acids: CASSERFYEQYF. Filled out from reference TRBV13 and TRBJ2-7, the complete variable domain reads AAGVIQSPRHLIKEKRETATLKCYPIPRHDTVYWYQQGPGQDPQFLISFYEKMQSDKGSIPDRFSAQQFSDYHSELNMSSLELGDSALYFCASSERFYEQYFGPGTRLTVT.

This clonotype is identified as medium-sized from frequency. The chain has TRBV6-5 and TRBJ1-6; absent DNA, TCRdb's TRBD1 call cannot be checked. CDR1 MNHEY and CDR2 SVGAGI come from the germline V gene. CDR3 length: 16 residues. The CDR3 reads CASSRQGSSYNSPLHF.